The T cell receptor beta chain under discussion was sequenced for a study of beta chain features in type 1 diabetes (dated 2018 in TCRdb). Background for the entire study: No differences in mean age, gender distribution, total cell number or subset yield were found between patients and healthy donors. A total of just under 110,000,000 sorted cells were examined across all samples, and RNA yield correlated strongly with the number of cells per subset. In the study, TCRB repertoires of sorted circulating CD4+ T cell subsets from recently diagnosed type 1 diabetes patients were compared with those of matched healthy donors. Regulatory and stem cell-like memory subsets were obtained from only 8 patients and roughly 8 healthy donors, while naive and central memory subsets were obtained from all 28 donors.

In the case of this clone: No antigen is known for it. The record has no base qualities; no much larger clone is one base away.

The entire amount of isolated RNA was reverse transcribed using the High Capacity cDNA Reverse Transcription Kit, so the sequenced TCRB transcripts were expressed ones. Deep immunoSEQ sequencing was applied to naive, central memory and regulatory T cell samples, giving an average of approximately 4 million total reads per sample. Sorted cells were lysed in RLT buffer, and RNA was extracted using DNase-treated RNeasy Micro or Mini kits according to cell number. To prevent cross-contamination, every cell subset was processed on its own, while patient and healthy donor samples were processed together. Using the immunoSEQ multiplex PCR, TCRB sequences were amplified from cDNA into 87-bp fragments spanning the CDR3 region. The amplicons were sequenced using the Illumina HiSeq platform. The source study handled its data this way. Synthetic template baselines were used to correct PCR bias computationally, reads within Hamming distance 2 were collapsed, and singletons that could not be merged were discarded. Reads were aligned to IMGT to assign V, D and J genes, CDR3 length, and insertions or deletions at six rearrangement sites. Clonotype counts were normalized to sorted cell number within each subset before computing true diversity and Gini coefficients with the tcR R package. The overlap coefficient, calculated on TCRB nucleotide sequences, was used to quantify repertoire sharing. Out-of-frame TCRB sequences from naive cells were analyzed as a proxy for the pre-selection repertoire. Held by TCRdb, this immuneACCESS table contains in-frame sequences only and omits some clones. Under half of the omission traces to an unresolved V gene where checked; the cause of the rest is unknown. That table furnishes V, J and clone size, whereas the DNA furnished D and trimming. The sample data list 250,000 to 300,000 clones, and 20% to 25% of these were observed just once. About 0.012% of the sample comes from the top ten.

Looking up the germline V gene yields CDR1 SQVTM and CDR2 ANQGSEA. Here V drops 5 bases and J drops 0 bases, and the junction holds 1 base not matched to any gene. CDR3 length: 12 amino acids, cysteine to phenylalanine. This entry keeps only the CDR3 DNA: 36 bases, framed from base 1. Each donor gave one peripheral blood draw, averaging approximately 0.12 L, which was collected into heparinised tubes. A BD FACSAria II was used to sort naive, central memory, regulatory and stem cell-like memory CD4+ T cells with a panel that included CD45RO, CCR7, CD25, CD127, CD95 and CD27. Every sorted population had a purity above 95%. PBMCs were isolated right away by Lymphoprep density gradient centrifugation and were stained directly, without culture. Samples were stained and sorted in pairs, with one healthy donor and one patient per experiment, so that batch effects were minimized. The study at large found these results: In all four CD4+ subsets, TCRB CDR3 length was moderately but significantly shorter in type 1 diabetes patients. Because cDNA rather than genomic DNA was sequenced, highly expressing activated cells could have been over-represented, although no difference in activation and CD3 levels was found between groups. Patients with type 1 diabetes made fewer insertions and deleted more nucleotides at VDJ recombination sites, implying thymic rearrangement abnormalities. Naive, central memory and regulatory TCRB repertoires appeared to be more similar among patients than among healthy donors. Shorter templates might have been favored by PCR, but patient and control samples were amplified and corrected together, so both groups would have been affected equally by any skew. Because the HLA sub-analyses included only small numbers of individuals, any influence of HLA type on TCRB rearrangement was left unresolved.

This sequence originates from a woman in her twenties or thirties with type 1 diabetes. Material: naive CD4+ T cells from blood. Read against the paper, the sample's cell subset or site label means: true naive CD4+ T cells. The chain is assembled from TRBV29-1 and TRBJ2-7; 7 bases in the junction line up with TRBD2. At the DNA level, the sequence is TGCAGCGTTAGCGGGGTCTCCTACGAGCAGTACTTC. It codes for CSVSGVSYEQYF.